The text below deals with one T cell receptor beta chain. This sample was taken from a study of blood T cell repertoires in COVID-19. For the study at large: Spain, Italy and the United States supplied samples that represented acute and convalescent COVID-19. The analysed material was cDNA or gDNA that came from T cells, B-cell-depleted T cells, or PBMCs.

Those enrolled in Seattle joined during active infection and were followed longitudinally afterward. Germline CDR1 MDHEN, CDR2 SYDVKM. The CDR3 is 12 amino acids. Trimming stripped 7 bases from V and 9 bases from J, with 13 bases between. Authors' processing steps: For nucleated cells, counts were estimated from reference gene primer amplification. The assay was immunoSEQ multiplex PCR, and TCRdb's table has in-frame clones only and misses some. The V and J calls and clone size are taken from that table; D and trimming were inferred from the DNA. This sample carries around 220,000 clones, 82% of them seen once, and the ten largest clones take around 8%.

The specimen was peripheral blood. The sequence derives from a woman over 75 with COVID-19, enrolled during active disease. This chain uses TRBV28 with TRBJ2-1; D possibly corresponds to TRBD2 (5 bases). This chain's CDR3 is CASIGVRGEQFF. In DNA, the CDR3 is TGTGCCAGCATCGGGGTACGGGGTGAGCAGTTCTTC. The full variable domain, completed using reference TRBV28 and TRBJ2-1, is DVKVTQSSRYLVKRTGEKVFLECVQDMDHENMFWYRQDPGLGLRLIYFSYDVKMKEKGDIPEGYSVSREKKERFSLILESASTNQTSMYLCASIGVRGEQFFGPGTRLTVL.